This is a list of T cell receptor beta chains from one sample in a study of beta chain features in type 1 diabetes. Repertoires were generated with immunoSEQ multiplex PCR, while TCRdb's copy carries only in-frame clones and drops some. This sample carries hundreds of thousands of clones, roughly an eighth of them seen once, and the ten largest clones take just under 0.04%. Sequencing was carried out using naive CD4+ T cells from blood. Receptor source: a man aged 18-30 years with type 1 diabetes. The CDR3 runs from the conserved cysteine through the conserved F or W. Each record gives: D gene, clone size, J gene, V gene, CDR3 DNA, CDR3 protein. The D gene is left open where the match is weak. Part of the rows lack a size; the others show once, few, many or a class for expanded clones.

TRBD2,-,TRBJ2-7,TRBV6-5,TGTGCCAGCAGTTACGGTGGGACTAGCGGGAGTTACGAGCAGTACTTC,CASSYGGTSGSYEQYF
TRBD1,few,TRBJ1-4,TRBV28,TGTGCCAGCAGCGCCGTGGGACAGGGGAATGAAAAACTGTTTTTT,CASSAVGQGNEKLFF
-,few,TRBJ2-3,TRBV5-1,TGCGCCAGCAGCTCCTTCACAGATACGCAGTATTTT,CASSSFTDTQYF
-,few,TRBJ1-4,TRBV30,TGTGCCGGCGACACGTCCCCCGAAAAACTGTTTTTT,CAGDTSPEKLFF
TRBD1,few,TRBJ2-1,TRBV6-6,TGTGCCAGCAGTTCTAGACAGGGACCGGAGCAGTTCTTC,CASSSRQGPEQFF
-,-,TRBJ2-1,TRBV13,TGTGCCAGCGTCGTAAGGCGGGGGCATACCTACAATGAGCAGTTCTTC,CASVVRRGHTYNEQFF
-,-,TRBJ2-7,TRBV7-2,TGTGCCAGCAGCCGGAACTACGAGCAGTACTTC,CASSRNYEQYF
-,-,TRBJ2-6,TRBV5-1,TGCGCCAGCAGCTGGTCGAAGGGGGAGGTTGCTGGGGCCAACGTCCTGACTTTC,CASSWSKGEVAGANVLTF
-,-,TRBJ1-5,TRBV6-6,TGTGCCAGCAGTTACACAGGGAATCAGCCCCAGCATTTT,CASSYTGNQPQHF
-,few,TRBJ2-1,TRBV5-1,TGCGCCAGCAGCCCAGTAACCCACTCCTACAATGAGCAGTTCTTC,CASSPVTHSYNEQFF
TRBD2,-,TRBJ2-5,TRBV7-2,TGTGCCAGCAGCCCGACTAGCGGGGTCGCGACCCAGTACTTC,CASSPTSGVATQYF
-,-,TRBJ1-2,TRBV18,TGTGCCAGCTCATCTACGCCGGGGGGGAATGGCTACACCTTC,CASSSTPGGNGYTF
-,few,TRBJ2-1,TRBV6-5,TGTGCCAGCAGTAGCGTTGGCCCCTACAATGAGCAGTTCTTC,CASSSVGPYNEQFF
-,-,TRBJ2-1,TRBV19,TGTGCCAGCCGGCGGTCGAGCTCCTACAATGAGCAGTTCTTC,CASRRSSSYNEQFF
-,-,TRBJ1-1,TRBV15,TGTGCCACCAGCAGGTTACAGGGGAACACTGAAGCTTTCTTT,CATSRLQGNTEAFF
-,few,TRBJ2-1,TRBV7-2,TGTGCCAGCAGCCAACAGGGTGGGACTTCCTACAATGAGCAGTTCTTC,CASSQQGGTSYNEQFF
TRBD2,-,TRBJ2-3,TRBV29-1,TGCAGCGTTTGGGTAGCGGGACGTAATACGCAGTATTTT,CSVWVAGRNTQYF
TRBD1,-,TRBJ2-1,TRBV9,TGTGCCAGCAGCGTCGGGGACAGGACTTCCAATGAGCAGTTCTTC,CASSVGDRTSNEQFF
-,-,TRBJ2-1,TRBV7-3,TGTGCCAGCAGCTTAGACTACAATGAGCAGTTCTTC,CASSLDYNEQFF
-,few,TRBJ1-5,TRBV30,TGTGCCTGGACTAGATCCTCCTTTAATCAGCCCCAGCATTTT,CAWTRSSFNQPQHF
-,-,TRBJ1-6,TRBV7-3,TGTGCCAGCAGCTTAATATATAATTCACCCCTCCACTTT,CASSLIYNSPLHF
TRBD1,-,TRBJ1-2,TRBV30,TGTGCCTGGTCCGGGACAGGGGGCGCAAGGGATGGCTACACCTTC,CAWSGTGGARDGYTF
TRBD2,few,TRBJ2-7,TRBV7-9,TGTGCCAGCAGCCTTTGGACTAGCGGGAGACGGTTTCGGCTCTACGAGCAGTACTTC,CASSLWTSGRRFRLYEQYF
TRBD1,-,TRBJ1-2,TRBV5-1,TGCGCCAGCAGCCCCCAGACAGGGGCCGGCTATGGCTACACCTTC,CASSPQTGAGYGYTF
-,few,TRBJ2-6,TRBV27,TGTGCCAGCAGTTCAAACAGGTACTCTGGGGCCAACGTCCTGACTTTC,CASSSNRYSGANVLTF
-,few,TRBJ2-3,TRBV7-2,TGTGCCAGCAGCTCCAGGGACCCAGATTTT,CASSSRDPDF
-,-,TRBJ2-1,TRBV30,TGTGCCTGGAGCCCCAGCGGGGAGCAGTTCTTC,CAWSPSGEQFF
-,few,TRBJ2-1,TRBV7-9,TGTGCCAGCAAGCAGGGTAACTACAATGAGCAGTTCTTC,CASKQGNYNEQFF
-,few,TRBJ2-7,TRBV14,TGTGCCAGCAGCCAAGGGCCCAGGGTTCGAGGGGGCTACGAGCAGTACTTC,CASSQGPRVRGGYEQYF
-,-,TRBJ2-2,TRBV11-1,TGTGCCAGCAGCCTCCTGGGAAGGGAGCTGTTTTTT,CASSLLGRELFF
-,-,TRBJ2-2,TRBV5-6,TGTGCCAGCAGCTTCCCGCATATCGGGGAGCTGTTTTTT,CASSFPHIGELFF
-,-,TRBJ1-2,TRBV6-1,TGTGCCAGCAAATCACATGGGACCTATGGCTACACCTTC,CASKSHGTYGYTF
TRBD1,few,TRBJ2-2,TRBV19,TGTGCCAGCCGACAGGGCTCGAACACCGGGGAGCTGTTTTTT,CASRQGSNTGELFF
-,-,TRBJ2-3,TRBV5-4,TGTGCCAGCAGCTTAAGGGCAGGGACCTTCACAGATACGCAGTATTTT,CASSLRAGTFTDTQYF
-,once,TRBJ1-2,TRBV7-2,TGTGCCAGCAGCTCCGCCAAGGACAGAATCTATGGCTACACCTTC,CASSSAKDRIYGYTF
-,-,TRBJ2-6,TRBV5-1,TGCGCCAGCAGCGCAAGGTCTGGGGCCAACGTCCTGACTTTC,CASSARSGANVLTF
TRBD1,-,TRBJ2-5,TRBV29-1,TGCAGCGTCCAAAATACCGGGACAGGAGGAATGGGAGAGACCCAGTACTTC,CSVQNTGTGGMGETQYF
-,-,TRBJ1-1,TRBV30,TGTGCCGTGGGTAGGACGAACACTGAAGCTTTCTTT,CAVGRTNTEAFF
-,few,TRBJ1-2,TRBV20-1,TGCAGTGCTAGGTATTCCTATGGCTACACCTTC,CSARYSYGYTF
-,-,TRBJ2-3,TRBV5-1,TGCGCCAGCAGCTTGGGACAAGATGGAACAGATACGCAGTATTTT,CASSLGQDGTDTQYF
-,-,TRBJ2-7,TRBV6-1,TGTGCCAGCCTCTCGTGGCCGGGGGAGCAGTACTTC,CASLSWPGEQYF
-,-,TRBJ1-5,TRBV7-2,TGTGCCAGCAGCTTAGCACAGACTAGCAATCAGCCCCAGCATTTT,CASSLAQTSNQPQHF
-,-,TRBJ2-2,TRBV7-9,TGTGCCAGCAGCTCCACGATCGGGGAGCTGTTTTTT,CASSSTIGELFF
-,few,TRBJ2-5,TRBV9,TGTGCCAGCAGCGTAGGGGACCGACAGCCCCAAGAGACCCAGTACTTC,CASSVGDRQPQETQYF
-,few,TRBJ1-6,TRBV18,TGTGCCAGCTCACCAGGGCAGAATTCACCCCTCCACTTT,CASSPGQNSPLHF
-,few,TRBJ2-3,TRBV7-9,TGTGCCAGCAGCTGGGGTACGCAGTATTTT,CASSWGTQYF
-,-,TRBJ1-2,TRBV2,TGTGCCAGCAGTGAAGATCGATACTACACCTTC,CASSEDRYYTF
TRBD2,few,TRBJ2-3,TRBV28,TGTGCCACCATCCGGGACTACACAGATACGCAGTATTTT,CATIRDYTDTQYF
-,once,TRBJ1-4,TRBV5-6,TGTGCCAGCAGCTTGGGGGGTCGGAATGAAAAACTGTTTTTT,CASSLGGRNEKLFF
TRBD2,-,TRBJ2-3,TRBV30,TGTGCCTGGAGTGTGGCGGGGGGACCAGATACGCAGTATTTT,CAWSVAGGPDTQYF
-,-,TRBJ1-1,TRBV5-6,TGTGCCAGCAGCCTGGGACAAGAAATTGAAGCTTTCTTT,CASSLGQEIEAFF
-,-,TRBJ1-2,TRBV11-2,TGTGCCAGCAGCAGCCTTACCGGCAAGAATGGCTACACCTTC,CASSSLTGKNGYTF
-,-,TRBJ1-5,TRBV7-2,TGTGCCAGCACCTCCGTTGCAGGGACAAGCAATCAGCCCCAGCATTTT,CASTSVAGTSNQPQHF
TRBD2,few,TRBJ2-5,TRBV18,TGTGCCAGCTCAGCGGGGGTCCAAGAGACCCAGTACTTC,CASSAGVQETQYF
-,few,TRBJ2-3,TRBV2,TGTGCCAGCAGTGATATCTCTACCACAGATACGCAGTATTTT,CASSDISTTDTQYF
TRBD1,few,TRBJ2-5,TRBV5-1,TGCGCCAGCTCGATGGGACAGTTACAAGAGACCCAGTACTTC,CASSMGQLQETQYF
-,few,TRBJ2-7,TRBV6-5,TGTGCCAGCAGTTACTCGTTTAGGGACCACGAGCAGTACTTC,CASSYSFRDHEQYF
TRBD1,-,TRBJ1-5,TRBV7-2,TGTGCCAGCAGCCTGGGACAGGGGGCTGGAAATCAGCCCCAGCATTTT,CASSLGQGAGNQPQHF
TRBD2,few,TRBJ2-1,TRBV19,TGTGCCAGTAGTAAACTAGCGGGAGCCCTCTACAATGAGCAGTTCTTC,CASSKLAGALYNEQFF
TRBD1,few,TRBJ1-1,TRBV19,TGTGCCAGTAGTGTCGACAGGGAGGGCACTGAAGCTTTCTTT,CASSVDREGTEAFF